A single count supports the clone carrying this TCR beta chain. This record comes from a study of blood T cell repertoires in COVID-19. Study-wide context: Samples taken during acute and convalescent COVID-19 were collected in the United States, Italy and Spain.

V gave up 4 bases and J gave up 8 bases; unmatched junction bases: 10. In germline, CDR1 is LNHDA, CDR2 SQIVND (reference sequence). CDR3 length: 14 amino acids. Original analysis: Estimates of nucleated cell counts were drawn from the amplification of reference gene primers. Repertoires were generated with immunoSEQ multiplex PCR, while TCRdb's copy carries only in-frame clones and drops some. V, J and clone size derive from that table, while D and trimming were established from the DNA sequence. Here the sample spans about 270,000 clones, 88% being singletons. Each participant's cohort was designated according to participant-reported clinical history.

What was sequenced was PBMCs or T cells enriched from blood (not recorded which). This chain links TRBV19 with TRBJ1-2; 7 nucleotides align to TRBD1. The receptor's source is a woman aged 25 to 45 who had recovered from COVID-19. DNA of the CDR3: TGTGCCAGTAGTAGTGGGTGGACAGGATACGGCTACACCTTC. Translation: CASSSGWTGYGYTF.